Listed here are 14 T cell receptor beta chains from one sample, sequenced in a study of blood T cell repertoires in COVID-19. Using immunoSEQ multiplex PCR, the repertoire was profiled, and TCRdb retains in-frame clones only, with some absent. The sample lists approximately 300,000 clones; around nine tenths were seen once. Input material: peripheral blood. These receptors came from a woman between 45 and 60 years old with active or convalescent COVID-19.

As DNA, the CDR3 is TGTGCCAGCAGCTTAGTGGGACAGGGGGTTTATAATTCACCCCTCCACTTT. Translation: CASSLVGQGVYNSPLHF. This chain links TRBV11-2 with TRBJ1-6; TRBD1 matches 11 bases. CDR1 is SGHAT and CDR2 is FQNNGV in the germline V gene. The J segment lost 4 bases and the V segment lost 1 base, leaving 3 bases of the junction unmatched. This CDR3 is built from 17 residues. The full variable domain, rest sourced from reference TRBV11-2 and TRBJ1-6, is EAGVAQSPRYKIIEKRQSVAFWCNPISGHATLYWYQQILGQGPKLLIQFQNNGVVDDSQLPKDRFSAERLKGVDSTLKIQPAKLEDSAVYLCASSLVGQGVYNSPLHFGNGTRLTVT.

As regards this clone: Other nucleotide sequences from this sample produce the same CDR3. The rearrangement joins TRBV9 to TRBJ2-5; maybe TRBD1 (6 bases). Trimming removed 0 bases from V and 5 bases from J, with 14 bases in between. This CDR3 contains 15 residues. Germline V gene data show CDR1 as SGDLS and CDR2 as YYNGEE. The CDR3 DNA is TGTGCCAGCAGCGTAGATTCGGGAAGGGGGGAGACCCAGTACTTC. Its protein product is CASSVDSGRGETQYF.

The chain carries TRBV29-1 and TRBJ2-4, with a possible D match to TRBD1 (5 bases). In germline, CDR1 is SQVTM, CDR2 ANQGSEA. V lost 4 bases to trimming and J lost 7 bases, with 20 bases between them. This CDR3 is 15 amino acids long. CDR3 DNA sequence: TGCAGCGTTGGAGCCAGGGTGGGAAGTAGGAACATTCAGTACTTC. It is translated as CSVGARVGSRNIQYF. The complete variable domain, with remaining parts taken from reference TRBV29-1 and TRBJ2-4, reads SAVISQKPSRDICQRGTSLTIQCQVDSQVTMMFWYRQQPGQSLTLIATANQGSEATYESGFVIDKFPISRPNLTFSTLTVSNMSPEDSSIYLCSVGARVGSRNIQYFGAGTRLSVL.

The chain joins TRBV28 to TRBJ2-7; possibly TRBD1 for D (5 bases). Trimming stripped 7 bases from V and 2 bases from J, with 18 bases between. Germline V gene sequence: CDR1 MDHEN, CDR2 SYDVKM. This CDR3 has 15 residues. The CDR3 nucleotides read TGTGCCAGCACCCCCCAGACAGTTCCCCCCTACGAGCAGTACTTC. Its translation is CASTPQTVPPYEQYF.

The CDR3 bases are TGTGCTAGTGGTACGCGACAGGGGCCTTTCTATGGCTACACCTTC. Residues: CASGTRQGPFYGYTF. The chain employs TRBV12-5 and TRBJ1-2, with 8 bases fitting TRBD1. V dropped 5 bases and J dropped 4; count of bases not matched to a gene: 9. Looked up from germline, CDR1 is LGHNT and CDR2 is FRNRAP. CDR3 length: 15 amino acids.

The chain combines TRBV5-1 with TRBJ2-5; weak D call: TRBD1 (5 bases). The V end was cut by 3 bases, the J end by 4 bases, with 13 bases between. The CDR3 covers 14 residues. Germline assignment: CDR1 SGHRS and CDR2 YFSETQ. CDR3 in amino acids: CASSSGASGETQYF. CDR3 bases: TGCGCCAGCAGCTCTGGGGCGTCCGGAGAGACCCAGTACTTC.

This chain uses TRBV7-2 with TRBJ1-5; a possible D gene is TRBD1 (5 bases). The V gene's germline CDR1 is SGHTA and CDR2 FQGNSA. Trimming removed 5 bases at V and 4 bases at J, with 15 bases between. The CDR3 runs 15 residues. The DNA for the CDR3 is TGTGCCAGCAGCCCTAGCGGGGCATATAATCAGCCCCAGCATTTT. Its protein product is CASSPSGAYNQPQHF.

V and J are TRBV24-1 and TRBJ2-7, with D maybe TRBD2 (6 bases). There are 12 residues in the CDR3. The germline V and J ends were trimmed by 1 base and 6 bases, with 6 bases remaining between them. Germline values: CDR1 KGHDR, CDR2 SFDVKD. The CDR3 DNA is TGTGCCACCAGTGATTTCGGGGGCGAGCAGTACTTC. Its translation: CATSDFGGEQYF.

The V call is TRBV18, the J call TRBJ2-7, with D possibly being TRBD1 (5 bases). V was pared by 4 bases and J by 0 bases, with 13 bases between. Germline CDR1 reads KGHSH; CDR2 reads LQKENI. The CDR3 loop spans 15 amino acids. CDR3: CASSHTGVGSYEQYF. The CDR3 DNA reads TGTGCCAGCTCACACACAGGTGTCGGCTCCTACGAGCAGTACTTC.

This clone came up once. V is TRBV5-1 and J is TRBJ1-3, with 8 bases identical to TRBD1. CDR1 is SGHRS, CDR2 YFSETQ, per germline. The CDR3 spans 16 residues. The trim removed 4 bases at V and 0 bases at J, leaving 6 bases unmatched. CDR3 sequence: CASSKGQASSGNTIYF. The CDR3 nucleotides read TGCGCCAGCAGCAAGGGACAGGCGTCCTCTGGAAACACCATATATTTT.

The chain has TRBV6-5 and TRBJ1-2; D is perhaps TRBD1 (6 bases). The V end lost 7 bases, the J end lost 4 bases, and 13 bases lay between the germline ends. Germline V gene sequence: CDR1 MNHEY, CDR2 SVGAGI. This CDR3 has 13 amino acids. CDR3 protein: CASNPQGTYGYTF. DNA for the CDR3: TGTGCCAGCAACCCACAGGGAACCTATGGCTACACCTTC.

J is TRBJ1-2 and V is TRBV23-1, with 7 bases aligning to TRBD1. TRBV23-1 is marked as an open reading frame, function uncertain. The CDR3 covers 16 residues. With 3 bases clipped from V and 4 bases from J, the junction kept 11 bases outside the gene matches. CDR3 DNA: TGCGCCAGCAGTCATGGGCCAGGGGGGTTCATCTATGGCTACACCTTC. Encoded protein: CASSHGPGGFIYGYTF.

This sequence joins TRBV18 and TRBJ2-7; 7 positions agree with TRBD1. The CDR3 spans 15 residues. Trimming took 1 base from V and 5 from J; bases not matched to a gene: 8. CDR1 and CDR2 (germline): KGHSH, LQKENI. The CDR3 here is CASSPQAGGWDEQYF. The DNA of the CDR3 is TGTGCCAGCTCACCACAGGCAGGGGGATGGGACGAGCAGTACTTC.

This clone was picked up a small number of times. The chain recombines TRBV5-4 with TRBJ2-5, with 7 positions matching TRBD1. Trimming cost V 2 bases and J 3 bases; bases outside gene matches: 16. In germline, CDR1 is SGHNT, CDR2 YYREEE (reference sequence). This CDR3 has 18 amino acids. CDR3 nucleotides: TGTGCCAGCAGCTTCTACGGGGCAGGGGGACCCTCCAAAGAGACCCAGTACTTC. Amino acids: CASSFYGAGGPSKETQYF.